This T cell receptor beta chain was recorded in a study of shared T cell receptors in the human thymus. This CDR3 is 12 amino acids long. CDR1 and CDR2 (germline): SGHRS, YFSETQ. Losses at the gene ends were 4 bases for V and 3 bases for J; bases not matched to a gene: 1. The method was immunoSEQ multiplex PCR; TCRdb's version includes in-frame clones alone and lacks a portion of them. The repertoire consists of 720,000 or so clones, with approximately 85% occurring once and the leading ten covering more than 0.01%. As concerns this clone: The same CDR3 can be traced to other DNA sequences in this sample.

The same sample was also studied in work on human thymus T cells.

Material for sequencing was thymocytes. This TCR was sampled from a girl less than two years old with a congenital heart defect. This chain links TRBV5-1 with TRBJ2-7, with 7 bases that match TRBD1. CDR3 sequence: CASSRDSYEQYF. In DNA form, the CDR3 reads TGCGCCAGCAGCCGGGACAGCTACGAGCAGTACTTC.